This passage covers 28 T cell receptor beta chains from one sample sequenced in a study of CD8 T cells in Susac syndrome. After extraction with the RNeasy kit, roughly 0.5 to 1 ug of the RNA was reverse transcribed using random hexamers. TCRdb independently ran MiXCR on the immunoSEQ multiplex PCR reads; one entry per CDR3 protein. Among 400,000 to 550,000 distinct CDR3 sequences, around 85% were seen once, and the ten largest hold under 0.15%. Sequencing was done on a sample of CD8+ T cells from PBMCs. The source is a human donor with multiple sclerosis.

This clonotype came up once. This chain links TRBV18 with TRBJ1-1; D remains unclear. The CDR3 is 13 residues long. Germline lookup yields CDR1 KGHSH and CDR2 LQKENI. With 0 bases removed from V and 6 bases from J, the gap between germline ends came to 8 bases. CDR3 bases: TGTGCCAGCTCACCACCTTCGGCCCCTGAAGCTTTCTTT. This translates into CASSPPSAPEAFF.

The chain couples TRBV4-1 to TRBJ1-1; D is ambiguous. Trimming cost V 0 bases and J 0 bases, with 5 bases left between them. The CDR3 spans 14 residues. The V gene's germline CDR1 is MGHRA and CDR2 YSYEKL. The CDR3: CASSQEELNTEAFF. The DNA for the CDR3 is TGCGCCAGCAGCCAAGAGGAGTTGAACACTGAAGCTTTCTTT.

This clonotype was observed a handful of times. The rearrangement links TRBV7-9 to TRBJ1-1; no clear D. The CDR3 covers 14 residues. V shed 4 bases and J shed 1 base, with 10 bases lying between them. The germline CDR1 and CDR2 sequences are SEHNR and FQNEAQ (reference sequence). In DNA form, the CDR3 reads TGTGCCAGCAGCTCGGGATTCCCGAACACTGAAGCTTTCTTT. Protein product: CASSSGFPNTEAFF. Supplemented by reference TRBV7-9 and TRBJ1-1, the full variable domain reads DTGVSQNPRHKITKRGQNVTFRCDPISEHNRLYWYRQTLGQGPEFLTYFQNEAQLEKSRLLSDRFSAERPKGSFSTLEIQRTEQGDSAMYLCASSSGFPNTEAFFGQGTRLTVV.

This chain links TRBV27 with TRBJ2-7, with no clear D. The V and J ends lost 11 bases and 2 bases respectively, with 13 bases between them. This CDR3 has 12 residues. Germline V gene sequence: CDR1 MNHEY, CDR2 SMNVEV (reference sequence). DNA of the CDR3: TGTGCCGTGGGCATAGGCCCCTACGAGCAGTACTTC. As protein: CAVGIGPYEQYF.

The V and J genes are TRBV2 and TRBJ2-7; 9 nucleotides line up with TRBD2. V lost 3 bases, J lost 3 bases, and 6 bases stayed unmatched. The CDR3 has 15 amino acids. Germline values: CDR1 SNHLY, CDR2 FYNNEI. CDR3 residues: CASSDPRGGVYEQYF. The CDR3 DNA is TGTGCCAGCAGTGATCCGCGGGGGGGCGTCTACGAGCAGTACTTC.

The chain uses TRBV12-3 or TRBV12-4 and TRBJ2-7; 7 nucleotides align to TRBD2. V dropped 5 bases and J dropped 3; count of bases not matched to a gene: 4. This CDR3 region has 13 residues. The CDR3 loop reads CASSLGLVYEQYF. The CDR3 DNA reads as TGTGCCAGCAGTCTTGGACTAGTCTACGAGCAGTACTTC.

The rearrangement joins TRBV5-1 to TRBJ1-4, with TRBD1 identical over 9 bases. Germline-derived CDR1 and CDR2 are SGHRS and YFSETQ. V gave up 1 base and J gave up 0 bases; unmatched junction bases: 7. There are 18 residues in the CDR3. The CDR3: CASSLTGQGSATNEKLFF. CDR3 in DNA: TGCGCCAGCAGCTTGACAGGACAGGGGTCTGCAACTAATGAAAAACTGTTTTTT.

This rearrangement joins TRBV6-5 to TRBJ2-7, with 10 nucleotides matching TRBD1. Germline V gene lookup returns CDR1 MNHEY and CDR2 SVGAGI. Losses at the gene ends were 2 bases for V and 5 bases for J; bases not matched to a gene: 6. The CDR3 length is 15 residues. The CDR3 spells CASSYHDRGLDEQYF. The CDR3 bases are TGTGCCAGCAGTTACCATGACAGGGGGCTCGACGAGCAGTACTTC.

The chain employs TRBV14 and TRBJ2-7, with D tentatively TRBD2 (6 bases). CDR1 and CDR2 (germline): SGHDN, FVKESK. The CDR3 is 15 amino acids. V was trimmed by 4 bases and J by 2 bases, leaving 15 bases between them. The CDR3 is CASSRYPEGPYEQYF. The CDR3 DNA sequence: TGTGCCAGCAGCCGGTATCCGGAGGGGCCCTACGAGCAGTACTTC.

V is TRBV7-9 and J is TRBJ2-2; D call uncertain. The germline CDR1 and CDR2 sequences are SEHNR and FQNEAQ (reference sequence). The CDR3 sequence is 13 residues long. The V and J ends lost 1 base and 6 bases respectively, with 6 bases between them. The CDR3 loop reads CASSLDVAGELFF. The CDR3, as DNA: TGTGCCAGCAGCTTAGACGTGGCCGGGGAGCTGTTTTTT.

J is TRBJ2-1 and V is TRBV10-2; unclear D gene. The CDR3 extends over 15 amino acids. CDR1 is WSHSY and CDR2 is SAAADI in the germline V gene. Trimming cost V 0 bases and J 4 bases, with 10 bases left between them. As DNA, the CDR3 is TGCGCCAGCAGTGAGTCGAAGGGCAGGTACAATGAGCAGTTCTTC. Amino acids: CASSESKGRYNEQFF.

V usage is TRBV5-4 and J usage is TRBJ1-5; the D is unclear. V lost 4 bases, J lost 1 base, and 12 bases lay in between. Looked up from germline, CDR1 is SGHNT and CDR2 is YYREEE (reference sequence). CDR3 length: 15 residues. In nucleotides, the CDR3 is TGTGCCAGCAGCACAGCTCCGGGGAGCAATCAGCCCCAGCATTTT. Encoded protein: CASSTAPGSNQPQHF.

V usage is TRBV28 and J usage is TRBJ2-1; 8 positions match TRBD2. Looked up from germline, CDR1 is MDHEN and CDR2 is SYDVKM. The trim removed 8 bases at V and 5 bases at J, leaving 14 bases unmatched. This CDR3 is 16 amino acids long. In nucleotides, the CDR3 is TGTGCCAGCGCCACCACCCGCCGAGCGGGAGACAATGAGCAGTTCTTC. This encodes CASATTRRAGDNEQFF.

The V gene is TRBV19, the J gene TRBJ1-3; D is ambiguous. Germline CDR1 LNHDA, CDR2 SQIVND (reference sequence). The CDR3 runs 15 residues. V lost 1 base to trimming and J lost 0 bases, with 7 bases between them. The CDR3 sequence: CASSIADGSGNTIYF. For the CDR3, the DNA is TGTGCCAGTAGTATAGCAGACGGCTCTGGAAACACCATATATTTT.

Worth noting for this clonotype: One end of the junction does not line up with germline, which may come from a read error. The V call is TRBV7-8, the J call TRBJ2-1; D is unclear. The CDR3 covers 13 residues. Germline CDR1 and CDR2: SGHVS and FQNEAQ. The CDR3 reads CASSFRPDDERFF. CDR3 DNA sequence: TGTGCCAGCAGCTTTCGACCAGACGATGAGCGGTTCTTC.

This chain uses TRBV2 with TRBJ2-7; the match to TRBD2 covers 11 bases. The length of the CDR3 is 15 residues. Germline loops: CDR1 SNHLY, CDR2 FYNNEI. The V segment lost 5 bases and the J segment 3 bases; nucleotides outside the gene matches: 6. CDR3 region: CASSLTSGSFYEQYF. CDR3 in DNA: TGTGCCAGCAGTCTCACTAGCGGGAGTTTCTACGAGCAGTACTTC. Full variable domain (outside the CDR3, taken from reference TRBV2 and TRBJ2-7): EPEVTQTPSHQVTQMGQEVILRCVPISNHLYFYWYRQILGQKVEFLVSFYNNEISEKSEIFDDQFSVERPDGSNFTLKIRSTKLEDSAMYFCASSLTSGSFYEQYFGPGTRLTVT.

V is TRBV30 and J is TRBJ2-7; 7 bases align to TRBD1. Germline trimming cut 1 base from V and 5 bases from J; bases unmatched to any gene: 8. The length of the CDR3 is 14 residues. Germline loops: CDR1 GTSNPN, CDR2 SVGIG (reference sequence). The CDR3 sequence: CAWSATGVLDEQYF. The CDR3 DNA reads TGTGCCTGGAGTGCAACAGGGGTATTAGACGAGCAGTACTTC.

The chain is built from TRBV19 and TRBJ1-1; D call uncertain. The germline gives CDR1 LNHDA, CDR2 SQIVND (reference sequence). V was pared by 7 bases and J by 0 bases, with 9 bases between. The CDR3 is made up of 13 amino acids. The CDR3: CASTETVNTEAFF. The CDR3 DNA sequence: TGTGCCAGTACCGAAACAGTGAACACTGAAGCTTTCTTT.

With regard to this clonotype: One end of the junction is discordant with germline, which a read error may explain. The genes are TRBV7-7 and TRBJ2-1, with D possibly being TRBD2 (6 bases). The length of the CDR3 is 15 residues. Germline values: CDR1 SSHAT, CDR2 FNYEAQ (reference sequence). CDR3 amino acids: CASSLAEEANNEQFF. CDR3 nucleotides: TGTGCTAGCAGCTTAGCGGAGGAGGCCAACAATGAGCAGTTCTTC.

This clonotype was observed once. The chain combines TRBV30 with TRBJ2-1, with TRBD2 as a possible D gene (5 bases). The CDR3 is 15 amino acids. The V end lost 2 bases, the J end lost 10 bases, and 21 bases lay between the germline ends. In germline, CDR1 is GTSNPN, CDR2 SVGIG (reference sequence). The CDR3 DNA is TGTGCCTGGAGTACCGGGAAGGGTAATAATCGGGAGCAGTTCTTC. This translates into CAWSTGKGNNREQFF.

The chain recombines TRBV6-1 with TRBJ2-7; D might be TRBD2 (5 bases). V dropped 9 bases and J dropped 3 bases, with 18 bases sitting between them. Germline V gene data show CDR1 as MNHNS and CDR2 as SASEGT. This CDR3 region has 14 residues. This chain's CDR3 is CASDLSADLYEQYF. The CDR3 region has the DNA TGTGCCAGTGACTTGTCAGCGGACCTCTACGAGCAGTACTTC.

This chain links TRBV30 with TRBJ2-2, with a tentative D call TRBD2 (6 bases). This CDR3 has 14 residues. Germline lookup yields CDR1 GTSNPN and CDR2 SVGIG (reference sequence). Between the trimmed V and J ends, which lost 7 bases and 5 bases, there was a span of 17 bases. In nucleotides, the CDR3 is TGTGCCTATGAGGGAGGTTACGGGACCGGGGAGCTGTTTTTT. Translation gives CAYEGGYGTGELFF.

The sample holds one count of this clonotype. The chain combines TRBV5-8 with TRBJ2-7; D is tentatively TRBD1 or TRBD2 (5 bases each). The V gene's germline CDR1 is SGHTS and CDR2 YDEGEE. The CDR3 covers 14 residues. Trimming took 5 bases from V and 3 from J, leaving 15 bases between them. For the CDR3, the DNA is TGTGCCAGCAGTCCCAGGGAGTCCTACTACGAGCAGTACTTC. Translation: CASSPRESYYEQYF.

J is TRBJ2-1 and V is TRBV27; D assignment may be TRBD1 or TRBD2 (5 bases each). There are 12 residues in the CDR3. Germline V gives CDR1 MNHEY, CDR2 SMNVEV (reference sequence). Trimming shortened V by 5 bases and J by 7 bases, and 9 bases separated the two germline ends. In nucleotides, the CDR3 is TGTGCCAGCAGTGGGGACGGGAATGAGCAGTTCTTC. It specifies CASSGDGNEQFF.

This chain's CDR3 is CASSLVSLYNEQFF. In nucleotides, the CDR3 is TGTGCCAGCAGTTTGGTAAGCTTATACAATGAGCAGTTCTTC. This chain joins TRBV28 and TRBJ2-1; D not certain. Germline CDR1 and CDR2: MDHEN and SYDVKM. Trimming took 3 bases from V and 4 from J, leaving 10 bases between them. The CDR3 is 14 residues long.

This CDR3 is CASSYGLAGGIQETQYF. In DNA, the CDR3 is TGTGCCAGCAGTTACGGACTAGCGGGGGGGATACAAGAGACCCAGTACTTC. The chain uses TRBV6-5 and TRBJ2-5, with 15 bases lining up with TRBD2. The germline CDR1 and CDR2 sequences are MNHEY and SVGAGI. The CDR3 runs 17 residues. J was trimmed by 2 bases and V by 2 bases; bases with no gene match: 3.

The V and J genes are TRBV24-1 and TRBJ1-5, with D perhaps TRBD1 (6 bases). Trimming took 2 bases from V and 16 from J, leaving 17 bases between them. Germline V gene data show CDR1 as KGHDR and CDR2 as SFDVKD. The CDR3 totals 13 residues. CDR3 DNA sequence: TGTGCCACCAGTGATTCGCTAGGGGGAGTAAGACATTTT. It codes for CATSDSLGGVRHF.

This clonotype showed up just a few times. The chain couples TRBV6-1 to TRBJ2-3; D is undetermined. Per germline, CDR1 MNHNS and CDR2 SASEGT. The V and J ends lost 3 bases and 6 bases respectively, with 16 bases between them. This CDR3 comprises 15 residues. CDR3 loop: CASSDFDGAADTQYF. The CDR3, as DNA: TGTGCCAGCAGTGATTTTGATGGAGCAGCCGATACGCAGTATTTT.